This is a list of T cell receptor beta chains from one sample in a study of cytomegalovirus exposure and HLA in healthy donors. The table came from immunoSEQ multiplex PCR; TCRdb's copy has only in-frame clones and leaves some out. The sample carries approximately 120,000 clones, around 80% recorded once. Sequencing used PBMCs. The receptors stem from a woman aged 25 to 45 in good health and CMV-seronegative. Both conserved end residues are part of each CDR3. The order of the fields is D gene, clone size, V gene, J gene, CDR3 DNA, CDR3 protein. D genes are given only for firm matches. A row's size may be missing; if present it is once, few, many or a size class.

D: .; size: few; V: TRBV18; J: TRBJ1-3; DNA: TGTGCCAGCTCGCCCGGGGGGGCGGCTGGAAACACCATATATTTT; CDR3: CASSPGGAAGNTIYF
D: .; size: .; V: TRBV6-1; J: TRBJ1-5; DNA: TGTGCCTCAACAGCGCGGGGCAATCAGCCCCAGCATTTT; CDR3: CASTARGNQPQHF
D: .; size: .; V: TRBV7-2; J: TRBJ2-7; DNA: TGTGCCAGCAGCTTAGGACGGGTCGAGCAGTACTTC; CDR3: CASSLGRVEQYF
D: TRBD1; size: .; V: TRBV30; J: TRBJ2-5; DNA: TGTGCCTGGAGTCCCGGGACAGGGTGGGAGGAGACCCAGTACTTC; CDR3: CAWSPGTGWEETQYF
D: TRBD2; size: .; V: TRBV7-9; J: TRBJ2-7; DNA: TGTTCCAGCAACTCCGGGACTAAGCGCTCCTACGAGCAGTACTTC; CDR3: CSSNSGTKRSYEQYF
D: .; size: .; V: TRBV6-6; J: TRBJ1-2; DNA: TGTGCCAGCAGTTACGGGGCAGGGCGGTCCTACGGCTACACCTTC; CDR3: CASSYGAGRSYGYTF
D: .; size: .; V: TRBV18; J: TRBJ2-7; DNA: TGTGCCAGCTCACCAGTAGAATACGAGCAGTACTTC; CDR3: CASSPVEYEQYF
D: .; size: .; V: TRBV19; J: TRBJ2-2; DNA: TGTGCCAGTAGCGGAGCGAACACCGGGGAGCTGTTTTTT; CDR3: CASSGANTGELFF
D: .; size: .; V: TRBV18; J: TRBJ1-1; DNA: TGTGCCAGCTCACCCCGACAGAGTAACACTGAAGCTTTCTTT; CDR3: CASSPRQSNTEAFF
D: .; size: few; V: TRBV18; J: TRBJ1-4; DNA: TGTGCCAGCTCACCACCGAGCAGGCGGGCTAATGAAAAACTGTTTTTT; CDR3: CASSPPSRRANEKLFF